Listed here is a single TCR beta chain. Per the study methods: Using reference gene primer amplification, nucleated cell counts were estimated. Repertoires were generated with immunoSEQ multiplex PCR, while TCRdb's copy carries only in-frame clones and drops some. V and J calls plus clone size are reproduced from that table; the DNA served to infer D and trimming. The profile shows 300,000 or so clones, approximately 83% of them singletons. Between the trimmed V and J ends, which lost 5 bases and 0 bases, there was a span of 11 bases. CDR3 length: 14 residues. The V gene's germline CDR1 is LNHDA and CDR2 SQIVND (reference sequence). The source of the sample is a study of blood T cell repertoires in COVID-19. Study details: Sample material is recorded as cDNA or gDNA derived from T cells, B-cell-depleted T cells, or PBMCs.

In terms of age and location, participants ranged from about 18 to 95 years and lived in about two dozen US areas. The chain couples TRBV19 to TRBJ2-7; tentative D call: TRBD2 (6 bases). This receptor was obtained from a woman aged 40 to 55 with acute COVID-19. Sample: PBMCs or T cells enriched from blood (not recorded which). The CDR3 nucleotides are TGTGCCAGTAGTCCGGGGGTGGTCTCCTACGAGCAGTACTTC. Translated, it gives CASSPGVVSYEQYF.